The clone carrying this TCR beta chain was seen a few times. The antigen remains undetermined. Sample-barcoded 5' priming and a J-beta primer mix drove a second PCR of roughly 7 to 11 cycles. Tagging of each cDNA molecule was performed by a template-switch adaptor with 12 random nucleotides. From each sample, at least 2.5 million paired-end reads containing CDR3 were obtained. Each CDR3 protein gets one entry after TCRdb re-called the 5' RACE reads with MiXCR. Of fewer than 1,000,000 distinct CDR3 sequences in the sample, about 46% were seen once. The data are from a study of blood T cells in healthy people across ages. Study observations and caveats: As naive T cell percentage varied, TCR beta diversity correlated strongly with it. Researchers deemed the diversity estimates from one million T cells underestimates.

The CDR3 length is 15 residues. Germline V CDR1 and CDR2: SGHTA, FQGNSA. The J segment lost 3 bases and the V segment lost 1 base, leaving 4 bases of the junction unmatched. The sequencing sample was made of blood. V and J are TRBV7-2 and TRBJ2-7; 9 bases map to TRBD2. The clonotype was recovered from an elderly man in good health. The CDR3 here is CASSLDASGNYEQYF. CDR3 coding DNA: TGTGCCAGCAGCTTAGATGCTAGCGGGAACTACGAGCAGTACTTC.